This T cell receptor (beta chain) was obtained from a study of blood T cell repertoires in COVID-19. Study as a whole: Samples taken during acute and convalescent COVID-19 were collected in the United States, Italy and Spain. T cells, B-cell-depleted T cells, or PBMCs provided the cDNA or gDNA that served as material.

Germline CDR1 and CDR2: SGHRS and YFSETQ. V shed 0 bases and J 6 bases; nucleotides not matched to a gene: 11. This CDR3 is 16 amino acids long. Sequencing used immunoSEQ multiplex PCR; TCRdb keeps in-frame clones, though not all of them. The sample includes approximately 210,000 clones, 76% of them seen just once. The material sequenced was PBMCs or T cells enriched from blood (not recorded which). The receptor was isolated from a woman aged 50 to 65 with acute COVID-19. The rearrangement links TRBV5-1 to TRBJ1-2; 7 bases agree with TRBD1. The DNA of the CDR3 is TGCGCCAGCAGCTTGGTGGGCACAGGGGATGGAAATGGCTACACCTTC. Translating gives CASSLVGTGDGNGYTF.